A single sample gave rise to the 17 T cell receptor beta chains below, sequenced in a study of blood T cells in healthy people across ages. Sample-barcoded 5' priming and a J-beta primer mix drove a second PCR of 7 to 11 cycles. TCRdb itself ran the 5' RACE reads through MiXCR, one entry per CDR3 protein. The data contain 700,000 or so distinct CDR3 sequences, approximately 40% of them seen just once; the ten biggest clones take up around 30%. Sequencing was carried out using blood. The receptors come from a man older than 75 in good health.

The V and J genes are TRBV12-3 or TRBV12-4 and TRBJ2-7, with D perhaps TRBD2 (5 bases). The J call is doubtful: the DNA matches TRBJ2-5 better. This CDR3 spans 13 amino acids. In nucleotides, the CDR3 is TGTGCCAGCAGTCCGGAGGTGGACCAGACCCAGTACTTC. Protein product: CASSPEVDQTQYF.

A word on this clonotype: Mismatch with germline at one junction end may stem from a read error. Here the CDR3 DNA reads TGCAGCACACGTCTCCAGGCTAACACTGGAGCTTTCTTT. The encoded protein is CSTRLQANTGAFF. The chain has TRBV29-1 and TRBJ1-1; unclear D gene. The length of the CDR3 is 13 residues. Germline V gene sequence: CDR1 SQVTM, CDR2 ANQGSEA.

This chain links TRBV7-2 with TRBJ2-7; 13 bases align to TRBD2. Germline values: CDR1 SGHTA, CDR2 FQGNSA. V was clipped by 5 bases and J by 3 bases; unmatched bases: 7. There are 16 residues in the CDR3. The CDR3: CASSASLAGGDYEQYF. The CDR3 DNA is TGTGCCAGCAGCGCCTCACTAGCGGGAGGGGACTACGAGCAGTACTTC.

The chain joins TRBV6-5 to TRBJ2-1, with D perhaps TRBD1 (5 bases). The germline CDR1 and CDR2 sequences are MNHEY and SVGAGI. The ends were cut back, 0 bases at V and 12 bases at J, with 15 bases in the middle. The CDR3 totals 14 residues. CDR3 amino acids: CASSYSNDRGMQFF. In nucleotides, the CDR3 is TGTGCCAGCAGTTACTCGAATGATAGGGGTATGCAGTTCTTC.

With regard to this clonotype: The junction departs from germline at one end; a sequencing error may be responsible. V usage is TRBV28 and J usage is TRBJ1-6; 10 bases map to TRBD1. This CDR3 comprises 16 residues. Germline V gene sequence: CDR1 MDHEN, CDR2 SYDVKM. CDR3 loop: CARSFGGQGRDSPLHF. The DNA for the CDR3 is TGTGCCCGCAGTTTCGGGGGACAGGGGCGAGATTCACCCCTCCACTTT.

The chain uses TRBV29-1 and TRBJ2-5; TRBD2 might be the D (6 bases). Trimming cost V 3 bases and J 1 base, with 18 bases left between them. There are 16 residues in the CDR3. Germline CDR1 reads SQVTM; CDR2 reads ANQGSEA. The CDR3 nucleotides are TGCAGCGTTGATGTCTTCGGGGGACCCCTCCAAGAGACCCAGTACTTC. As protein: CSVDVFGGPLQETQYF.

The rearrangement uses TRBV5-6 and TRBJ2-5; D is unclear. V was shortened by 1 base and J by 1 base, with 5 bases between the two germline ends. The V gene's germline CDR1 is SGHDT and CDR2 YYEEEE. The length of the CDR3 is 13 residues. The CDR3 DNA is TGTGCCAGCAGCTTGTTGATCCAAGAGACCCAGTACTTC. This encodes CASSLLIQETQYF.

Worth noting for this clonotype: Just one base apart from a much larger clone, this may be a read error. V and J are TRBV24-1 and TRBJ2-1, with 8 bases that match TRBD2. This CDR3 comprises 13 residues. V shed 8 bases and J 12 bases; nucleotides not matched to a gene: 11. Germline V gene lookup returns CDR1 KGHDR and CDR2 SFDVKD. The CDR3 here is CATTSGRDYGQFF. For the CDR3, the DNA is TGTGCCACCACGTCCGGGAGGGATTATGGGCAGTTCTTC.

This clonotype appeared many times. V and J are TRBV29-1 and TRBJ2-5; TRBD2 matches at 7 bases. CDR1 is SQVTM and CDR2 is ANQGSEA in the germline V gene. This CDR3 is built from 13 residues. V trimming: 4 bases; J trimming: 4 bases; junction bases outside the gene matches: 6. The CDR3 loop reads CSVAGGTLETQYF. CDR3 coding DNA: TGCAGCGTTGCCGGGGGGACCCTAGAGACCCAGTACTTC.

The CDR3 spells CSALSKQWTDYGYTF. The CDR3, as DNA: TGCAGTGCTCTCTCAAAACAGTGGACGGACTATGGCTACACCTTC. This chain uses TRBV20-1 with TRBJ1-2; D unclear. V was shortened by 5 bases and J by 3 bases, with 19 bases between the two germline ends. CDR1 DFQATT and CDR2 SNEGSKA come from the germline V gene (reference sequence). The CDR3 runs 15 residues.

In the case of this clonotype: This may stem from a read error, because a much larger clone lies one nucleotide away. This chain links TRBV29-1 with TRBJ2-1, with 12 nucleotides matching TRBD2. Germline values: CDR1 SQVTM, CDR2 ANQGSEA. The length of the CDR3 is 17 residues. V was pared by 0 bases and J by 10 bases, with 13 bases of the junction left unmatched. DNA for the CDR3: TGCAGCGTTGAAGATTGGGCTAGCGGGGGGGAAAACTACGAGCAGTTCTTC. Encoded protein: CSVEDWASGGENYEQFF.

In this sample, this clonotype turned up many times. In nucleotides, the CDR3 is TGTGCCAGCAGTGACAGGGCGCAGATAGATACGCAGTATTTT. Translation gives CASSDRAQIDTQYF. The chain recombines TRBV7-9 with TRBJ2-3; the match to TRBD1 covers 7 bases. Losses at the gene ends were 6 bases for V and 5 bases for J; bases not matched to a gene: 8. The CDR3 has 14 amino acids. The germline V gene encodes CDR1 SEHNR and CDR2 FQNEAQ (reference sequence).

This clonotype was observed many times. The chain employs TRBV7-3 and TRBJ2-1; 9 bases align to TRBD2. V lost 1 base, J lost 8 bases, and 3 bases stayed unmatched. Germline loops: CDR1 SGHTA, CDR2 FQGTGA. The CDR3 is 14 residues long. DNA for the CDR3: TGTGCCAGCAGCTTAATGGGACTAGCTTATGAGCAGTTCTTC. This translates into CASSLMGLAYEQFF.

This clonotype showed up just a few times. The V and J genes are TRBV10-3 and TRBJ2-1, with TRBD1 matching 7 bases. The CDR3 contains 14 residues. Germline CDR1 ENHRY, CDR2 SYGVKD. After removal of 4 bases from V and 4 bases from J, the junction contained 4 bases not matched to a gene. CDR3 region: CAISAPGQYNEQFF. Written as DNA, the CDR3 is TGTGCCATCAGTGCCCCGGGACAGTACAATGAGCAGTTCTTC.

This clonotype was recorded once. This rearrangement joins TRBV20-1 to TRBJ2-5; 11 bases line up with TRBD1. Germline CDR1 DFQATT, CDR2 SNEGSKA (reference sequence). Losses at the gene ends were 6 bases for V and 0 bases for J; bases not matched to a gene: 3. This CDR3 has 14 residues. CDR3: CSAPGQGDQETQYF. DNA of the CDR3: TGCAGTGCCCCGGGACAGGGGGACCAAGAGACCCAGTACTTC.

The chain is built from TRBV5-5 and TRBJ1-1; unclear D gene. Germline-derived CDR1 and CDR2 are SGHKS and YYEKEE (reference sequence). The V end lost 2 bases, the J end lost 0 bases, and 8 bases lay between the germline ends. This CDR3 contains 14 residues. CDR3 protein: CASSFTSLNTEAFF. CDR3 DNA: TGTGCCAGCAGCTTTACAAGTCTGAACACTGAAGCTTTCTTT.

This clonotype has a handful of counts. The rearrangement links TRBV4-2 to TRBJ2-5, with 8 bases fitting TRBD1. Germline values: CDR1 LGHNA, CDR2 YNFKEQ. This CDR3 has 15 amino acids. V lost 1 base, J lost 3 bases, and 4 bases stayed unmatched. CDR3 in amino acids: CASSQGTGMEETQYF. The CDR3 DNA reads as TGTGCCAGCAGCCAAGGGACAGGGATGGAAGAGACCCAGTACTTC.